The 5 T cell receptor beta chains below were found in one sample sequenced in a study of T cells in Graves' hyperthyroidism and ophthalmopathy. It was RNA transcripts that yielded the amplified TCR beta CDR3 regions. The HTBI set primed first-round TCR CDR3 RT-PCR. Each CDR3 protein is one row after TCRdb ran MiXCR on the multiplex PCR reads. The sample has roughly 400,000 distinct CDR3 sequences; over 12% are singletons. The sequencing sample was made of blood. The receptor source for this set is a man in his fifties or sixties with Graves' ophthalmopathy.

At least ten counts were recorded for this clonotype. The chain joins TRBV5-6 to TRBJ2-7; 9 nucleotides match TRBD2. The CDR3 sequence is 16 residues long. Germline CDR1 reads SGHDT; CDR2 reads YYEEEE. After removal of 2 bases from V and 2 bases from J, the junction contained 8 bases not matched to a gene. The CDR3 loop is CASSFQVAGGPYEQYF. The CDR3 DNA reads TGTGCCAGCAGCTTTCAGGTCGCGGGAGGGCCCTACGAGCAGTACTTC. Full variable domain (missing parts from reference TRBV5-6 and TRBJ2-7): DAGVTQSPTHLIKTRGQQVTLRCSPKSGHDTVSWYQQALGQGPQFIFQYYEEEERQRGNFPDRFSGHQFPNYSSELNVNALLLGDSALYLCASSFQVAGGPYEQYFGPGTRLTVT.

This chain links TRBV5-4 with TRBJ2-5; tentatively, D is TRBD2 (5 bases). V was trimmed by 0 bases and J by 4 bases, leaving 13 bases between them. The germline gives CDR1 SGHNT, CDR2 YYREEE (reference sequence). The CDR3 loop spans 15 amino acids. The CDR3: CASSLGRQSGETQYF. CDR3 DNA sequence: TGTGCCAGCAGCTTGGGGAGGCAGTCCGGAGAGACCCAGTACTTC.

The chain uses TRBV30 and TRBJ2-5; 16 nucleotides agree with TRBD2. J was trimmed by 5 bases and V by 0 bases; bases with no gene match: 6. Germline V lookup: CDR1 GTSNPN, CDR2 SVGIG (reference sequence). The CDR3 consists of 17 residues. The CDR3, as DNA: TGTGCCTGGAGTGTGGGACTAGCGGGAGGGGCGGGGGAGACCCAGTACTTC. This codes for CAWSVGLAGGAGETQYF.

This sequence joins TRBV6-1 and TRBJ2-3, with no clear D. Germline CDR1 is MNHNS and CDR2 is SASEGT. Trimming took off 6 bases at V and 3 bases at J, with 10 bases between the two ends. The CDR3 covers 13 residues. The CDR3 DNA sequence: TGTGCCAGCAGGAGTGGGGTGACAGATACGCAGTATTTT. This codes for CASRSGVTDTQYF.

This clonotype was recorded many times. V gene TRBV11-2 combines with J gene TRBJ2-5; unclear D gene. The germline V and J ends were trimmed by 0 bases and 4 bases, with 9 bases remaining between them. The CDR3 contains 14 residues. Germline loops: CDR1 SGHAT, CDR2 FQNNGV. This chain's CDR3 is CASSLDRKTETQYF. CDR3 nucleotides: TGTGCCAGCAGCTTAGATAGGAAGACAGAGACCCAGTACTTC.